Many counts were recorded for the clone carrying this T cell receptor beta chain. As yet, its antigen is unknown. These data are taken from a study of shared clonotypes between healthy human individuals. Every contributor of samples was a Caucasian grown-up residing in Nashville, Tennessee. Findings and limits, study-wide: Owing to a small donor count, the genetic and exposure-history diversity represented was limited.

TCRdb's table, derived via immunoSEQ multiplex PCR, lists solely in-frame clones and lacks some. The data contain hundreds of thousands of clones, roughly three quarters of them singletons. Germline-derived CDR1 and CDR2 are SGHVS and FQNEAQ. This CDR3 is 13 amino acids long. The V and J ends lost 3 bases and 5 bases respectively, with 8 bases between them. The chain joins TRBV7-8 to TRBJ1-5; D ambiguous. Material for sequencing was PBMCs. This receptor was obtained from a woman between 35 and 50 years old in good health. Some clones in this sample may be carry-over from other donors' samples. CDR3 bases: TGTGCCAGCAGCTTTTCCGAGGATCAGCCCCAGCATTTT. Protein sequence: CASSFSEDQPQHF. Full variable domain (remainder filled in from reference TRBV7-8 and TRBJ1-5): GAGVSQSPRYKVAKRGQDVALRCDPISGHVSLFWYQQALGQGPEFLTYFQNEAQLDKSGLPSDRFFAERPEGSVSTLKIQRTQQEDSAVYLCASSFSEDQPQHFGDGTRLSIL.